What follows are 18 T cell receptor beta chains derived from one specimen sequenced in a study of CDR3 diversity in severe acne. TCRdb re-called the PCR reads with MiXCR, one entry per CDR3 protein. The sample holds over 90,000 distinct CDR3 sequences, roughly half seen once. Sequenced: blood. Receptors originate from a male donor with acne.

V is TRBV7-9 and J is TRBJ2-1, with TRBD2 identical over 14 bases. From germline, CDR1 is SEHNR and CDR2 FQNEAQ (reference sequence). V lost 5 bases and J lost 7; bases outside the gene matches: 7. This CDR3 is built from 16 residues. The CDR3 loop reads CASSPRLAGGGNEQFF. CDR3 bases: TGTGCCAGCAGCCCCCGACTAGCGGGAGGGGGAAATGAGCAGTTCTTC.

V usage is TRBV20-1 and J usage is TRBJ2-3; the match to TRBD1 covers 7 bases. Germline-derived CDR1 and CDR2 are DFQATT and SNEGSKA (reference sequence). CDR3 size: 15 residues. The junction had 9 bases not matched to a gene; V was cut back by 3 bases and J by 3 bases. The CDR3 loop reads CSASVDREHTDTQYF. CDR3 coding DNA: TGCAGTGCTAGTGTAGACAGGGAGCATACAGATACGCAGTATTTT.

This clonotype was observed at least ten times. This chain links TRBV6-1 with TRBJ2-7; no firm D call. V lost 8 bases to trimming and J lost 5 bases, with 13 bases between them. The V gene's germline CDR1 is MNHNS and CDR2 SASEGT. This CDR3 has 12 amino acids. The CDR3 loop is CASFYGANEQYF. CDR3 nucleotide sequence: TGTGCCAGCTTCTACGGAGCCAACGAGCAGTACTTC.

The chain couples TRBV24-1 to TRBJ2-2; 7 bases are a match to TRBD1. Germline CDR1 is KGHDR and CDR2 is SFDVKD. The CDR3 covers 13 residues. Trimming at V came to 11 bases and at J to 3 bases, leaving 5 bases not matched to a gene. In DNA, the CDR3 is TGTGCCATCAGGGGGATGGACACCGGGGAGCTGTTTTTT. Amino acids: CAIRGMDTGELFF.

This clonotype was seen a handful of times. The CDR3 sequence is CAISVRVVLSSGANVLTF. The CDR3 coding sequence is TGTGCCATCAGTGTGAGAGTGGTTCTCAGCTCTGGGGCCAACGTCCTGACTTTC. The chain combines TRBV10-3 with TRBJ2-6, with D unresolved. The CDR3 covers 18 residues. Germline CDR1 is ENHRY and CDR2 is SYGVKD. V dropped 4 bases and J dropped 0 bases, with 16 bases sitting between them.

The count of this clonotype is one. V gene TRBV25-1 combines with J gene TRBJ2-7, with TRBD2 matching 9 bases. CDR1 is MGHDK and CDR2 is SYGVNS in the germline V gene. This CDR3 comprises 13 residues. CDR3 coding DNA: TGTGCTCTCGGCGGGAGGGCCCCCTACGAGCAGTACTTC. Encoded protein: CALGGRAPYEQYF.

Within the sample, this clonotype is medium-sized. This chain links TRBV5-1 with TRBJ2-7; D call uncertain. V was clipped by 0 bases and J by 4 bases, with 5 bases between them. The CDR3 runs to 12 residues. CDR1 and CDR2 from the germline V gene are SGHRS and YFSETQ. The CDR3 is CASSLGLYEQYF. DNA of the CDR3: TGCGCCAGCAGCTTGGGGTTGTACGAGCAGTACTTC.

This clonotype was counted only a few times. Relative to the germline gene, one junction end is altered; a read error may explain this. The chain couples TRBV19 to TRBJ2-1; TRBD1 matches 9 bases. The germline CDR1 and CDR2 sequences are LNHDA and SQIVND (reference sequence). This CDR3 spans 14 amino acids. The CDR3 protein is CASRFTGGYNERFF. CDR3 bases: TGTGCCAGTAGGTTCACAGGGGGCTACAATGAGCGGTTCTTC.

This clonotype was detected only a few times. CDR3 sequence (DNA): TGTGCCAGCAGCGACTTCGAGTTGACGAACACTGAAGCTTTCTTT. Encoded protein: CASSDFELTNTEAFF. The rearrangement joins TRBV11-2 to TRBJ1-1; D is ambiguous. The CDR3 contains 15 residues. The ends were cut back, 5 bases at V and 1 base at J, with 14 bases in the middle. Germline assignment: CDR1 SGHAT and CDR2 FQNNGV.

This clonotype was found many times. The rearrangement joins TRBV5-1 to TRBJ2-3; D gene uncertain. Trimming pared 0 bases from V and 3 bases from J, leaving 8 bases between. Per germline, CDR1 SGHRS and CDR2 YFSETQ. The CDR3 loop spans 14 amino acids. This chain's CDR3 is CASSLEGRTDTQYF. CDR3 in DNA: TGCGCCAGCAGCTTGGAAGGCAGAACAGATACGCAGTATTTT.

This clonotype came up many times. The chain combines TRBV6-6 with TRBJ2-7, with 8 bases identical to TRBD2. CDR3 length equals 15 residues. The ends lost 0 bases at V and 6 bases at J; junction bases unmatched: 7. Germline V gene sequence: CDR1 MNHNY, CDR2 SVGAGI (reference sequence). The CDR3 region is CASSYSKREQGEQYF. The CDR3 bases are TGTGCCAGCAGTTACTCTAAGCGGGAGCAGGGCGAGCAGTACTTC.

This chain connects TRBV11-1 to TRBJ2-7; D gene ambiguous. The germline V gene encodes CDR1 SGHAT and CDR2 FQDESV (reference sequence). Trimming took 4 bases from V and 2 from J, leaving 18 bases between them. CDR3 size: 16 residues. The chain's CDR3 is CASSYALGPDPYEQYF. CDR3 coding DNA: TGTGCCAGCAGCTACGCTTTAGGGCCGGACCCCTACGAGCAGTACTTC.

The chain couples TRBV9 to TRBJ1-2, with a possible D match to TRBD1 (6 bases). Germline values: CDR1 SGDLS, CDR2 YYNGEE. This CDR3 comprises 14 residues. V lost 3 bases and J 2 bases, leaving 11 bases between the germline ends. The chain's CDR3 is CASSAEGQNYGYTF. CDR3 coding DNA: TGTGCCAGCAGCGCGGAGGGACAAAACTATGGCTACACCTTC.

The chain links TRBV7-9 to TRBJ1-2; D uncertain. Trimming took off 5 bases at V and 6 bases at J, with 19 bases between the two ends. The germline V gene encodes CDR1 SEHNR and CDR2 FQNEAQ (reference sequence). This CDR3 has 15 amino acids. CDR3 bases: TGTGCCAGCAGCCCCCGGGAAGTAGAAATCGATGGCTACACCTTC. Translating it yields CASSPREVEIDGYTF.

The genes are TRBV28 and TRBJ2-3; D might be TRBD1 (6 bases). This CDR3 spans 12 amino acids. Trimming left V 5 bases short and J 6 bases short, with 9 bases between. The germline V gene encodes CDR1 MDHEN and CDR2 SYDVKM. DNA of the CDR3: TGTGCCAGCAGTATTACAGGGGATACGCAGTATTTT. As protein: CASSITGDTQYF.

A note on this clonotype: A junction end diverges from the germline sequence, so it may reflect a read error. V is TRBV2 and J is TRBJ2-3; 9 bases are a match to TRBD2. Germline V gene data show CDR1 as SNHLY and CDR2 as FYNNEI. This CDR3 has 16 residues. Written as DNA, the CDR3 is TGTGCCAGCAGTGAGCTGGCGGGAGGGCCCTCAGATACGCGGTATTTT. Protein product: CASSELAGGPSDTRYF.

This clonotype occurred many times. This chain's CDR3 is CASSQGPGEQYF. The CDR3 DNA sequence: TGCGCCAGCAGCCAAGGTCCGGGCGAGCAGTACTTC. The genes are TRBV4-1 and TRBJ2-7; the D is unclear. CDR3 size: 12 residues. V was clipped by 1 base and J by 6 bases, with 7 bases between them. From germline, CDR1 is MGHRA and CDR2 YSYEKL.

The chain combines TRBV6-6 with TRBJ1-5; the D is unclear. The CDR3 runs 17 residues. CDR1 is MNHNY and CDR2 is SVGAGI in the germline V gene (reference sequence). Trimming pared 2 bases from V and 6 bases from J, leaving 20 bases between. Here the CDR3 DNA reads TGTGCCAGCAGTTACGACCCATCACCGCGAGTTTCTCAGCCCCAGCATTTT. Residues: CASSYDPSPRVSQPQHF.